A selection of T cell receptor beta chains follows, all from one sample in a study of control samples from healthy donors and cancer patients. Produced via immunoSEQ multiplex PCR; TCRdb's table is partial and in-frame only. The sample contains 100,000 to 150,000 clones, approximately 90% of which appear only once. Sequencing input: blood. The origin of the receptors is a man aged 18 to 29 in good health. Both conserved end residues are part of each CDR3. The D gene is left open where the match is weak. Not every row has a clone size; where given, it reads once, few, many or a size class.

v_gene: TRBV9
d_gene: -
j_gene: TRBJ1-2
abundance: -
CDR3aa: CASSVRVNDYGYTF
CDR3nt: TGTGCCAGCAGCGTGAGGGTTAACGACTATGGCTACACCTTC

v_gene: TRBV7-7
d_gene: -
j_gene: TRBJ2-1
abundance: -
CDR3aa: CASSLDRGTRNEQFF
CDR3nt: TGTGCCAGCAGCTTAGACCGGGGAACGCGTAATGAGCAGTTCTTC

v_gene: TRBV4-1
d_gene: -
j_gene: TRBJ2-3
abundance: -
CDR3aa: CASSQAGDSTDTQYF
CDR3nt: TGCGCCAGCAGCCAAGCGGGGGACAGCACAGATACGCAGTATTTT

v_gene: TRBV5-1
d_gene: TRBD1
j_gene: TRBJ1-3
abundance: -
CDR3aa: CASRQGGGNTIYF
CDR3nt: TGCGCCAGTCGACAGGGAGGTGGAAACACCATATATTTT

v_gene: TRBV27
d_gene: TRBD1
j_gene: TRBJ2-7
abundance: -
CDR3aa: CASSSTRQGVGEQYF
CDR3nt: TGTGCCAGCAGTTCCACCCGACAGGGTGTTGGCGAGCAGTACTTC

v_gene: TRBV6-5
d_gene: -
j_gene: TRBJ1-6
abundance: -
CDR3aa: CASSFDSPNSPLHF
CDR3nt: TGTGCCAGCAGTTTCGACAGCCCAAATTCACCCCTCCACTTT

v_gene: TRBV10-3
d_gene: -
j_gene: TRBJ1-1
abundance: -
CDR3aa: CAINAGGTEAFF
CDR3nt: TGTGCCATCAACGCAGGCGGAACTGAAGCTTTCTTT

v_gene: TRBV5-1
d_gene: -
j_gene: TRBJ2-6
abundance: -
CDR3aa: CASSLDPGGNSGANVLTF
CDR3nt: TGCGCCAGCAGCTTGGATCCAGGCGGAAACTCTGGGGCCAACGTCCTGACTTTC

v_gene: TRBV6-4
d_gene: -
j_gene: TRBJ1-2
abundance: -
CDR3aa: CAAWVPGQPLPTYGYTF
CDR3nt: TGTGCAGCATGGGTTCCGGGCCAACCCCTGCCCACTTATGGCTACACCTTC

v_gene: TRBV19
d_gene: TRBD1
j_gene: TRBJ1-5
abundance: -
CDR3aa: CASSIVVEGAQPQHF
CDR3nt: TGTGCCAGTAGTATAGTAGTGGAGGGGGCTCAGCCCCAGCATTTT

v_gene: TRBV18
d_gene: -
j_gene: TRBJ2-3
abundance: -
CDR3aa: CASSLGLDGTDTQYF
CDR3nt: TGTGCCAGCTCACTAGGGCTAGATGGCACAGATACGCAGTATTTT

v_gene: TRBV20-1
d_gene: -
j_gene: TRBJ2-5
abundance: -
CDR3aa: CSARGETQYF
CDR3nt: TGCAGTGCGAGGGGGGAGACCCAGTACTTC

v_gene: TRBV7-9
d_gene: -
j_gene: TRBJ1-2
abundance: -
CDR3aa: CASKTGDRAGYTF
CDR3nt: TGTGCCAGCAAAACTGGGGACCGGGCGGGCTACACCTTC

v_gene: TRBV7-9
d_gene: -
j_gene: TRBJ2-7
abundance: -
CDR3aa: CASSKQGYEQYF
CDR3nt: TGTGCCAGCAGTAAACAGGGCTACGAGCAGTACTTC

v_gene: TRBV11-1
d_gene: -
j_gene: TRBJ1-1
abundance: -
CDR3aa: CASSPKGDRGTEAFF
CDR3nt: TGTGCCAGCAGCCCCAAAGGAGACCGTGGGACTGAAGCTTTCTTT

v_gene: TRBV2
d_gene: -
j_gene: TRBJ1-1
abundance: -
CDR3aa: CASSVPWKGSTEAFF
CDR3nt: TGTGCCAGCAGTGTCCCGTGGAAGGGCTCCACTGAAGCTTTCTTT

v_gene: TRBV10-3
d_gene: TRBD1
j_gene: TRBJ2-1
abundance: once
CDR3aa: CALRETGGTDEQFF
CDR3nt: TGTGCCCTAAGAGAGACAGGGGGCACGGATGAGCAGTTCTTC

v_gene: TRBV25-1
d_gene: -
j_gene: TRBJ2-1
abundance: -
CDR3aa: CASSEFGEDEQFF
CDR3nt: TGTGCCAGCAGTGAATTTGGGGAGGATGAGCAGTTCTTC

v_gene: TRBV7-9
d_gene: -
j_gene: TRBJ2-7
abundance: -
CDR3aa: CASSLAVKGHEQYF
CDR3nt: TGTGCCAGCAGCTTAGCTGTTAAGGGACATGAGCAGTACTTC

v_gene: TRBV7-9
d_gene: TRBD1
j_gene: TRBJ1-6
abundance: -
CDR3aa: CASSFHDYTGAGSPLHF
CDR3nt: TGTGCCAGCAGCTTCCACGACTACACAGGGGCCGGTTCACCCCTCCACTTT

v_gene: TRBV9
d_gene: -
j_gene: TRBJ2-1
abundance: -
CDR3aa: CASSRTGVPINEQFF
CDR3nt: TGTGCCAGCAGCCGTACAGGTGTACCAATCAATGAGCAGTTCTTC

v_gene: TRBV14
d_gene: -
j_gene: TRBJ2-3
abundance: -
CDR3aa: CASSQDLGGTDTQYF
CDR3nt: TGTGCCAGCAGTCAAGATCTCGGGGGCACAGATACGCAGTATTTT

v_gene: TRBV9
d_gene: TRBD1
j_gene: TRBJ1-6
abundance: -
CDR3aa: CASSVGTDLYNSPLHF
CDR3nt: TGTGCCAGCAGCGTTGGGACAGACCTTTATAATTCACCCCTCCACTTT

v_gene: TRBV6-1
d_gene: -
j_gene: TRBJ2-3
abundance: few
CDR3aa: CASSEGGGGSDTQYF
CDR3nt: TGTGCCAGCAGTGAAGGGGGCGGGGGCTCAGATACGCAGTATTTT

v_gene: TRBV5-5
d_gene: -
j_gene: TRBJ1-5
abundance: -
CDR3aa: CASSTHLGDNQPQHF
CDR3nt: TGTGCCAGCAGCACGCATTTGGGTGACAATCAGCCCCAGCATTTT

v_gene: TRBV7-9
d_gene: TRBD1
j_gene: TRBJ1-3
abundance: -
CDR3aa: CASSEQGADTIYF
CDR3nt: TGTGCCAGCAGCGAACAGGGGGCGGACACCATATATTTT

v_gene: TRBV7-3
d_gene: TRBD2
j_gene: TRBJ2-3
abundance: once
CDR3aa: CASSQRTSGDTDTQYF
CDR3nt: TGTGCCAGCAGCCAAAGGACTAGCGGGGACACAGATACGCAGTATTTT

v_gene: TRBV29-1
d_gene: -
j_gene: TRBJ2-2
abundance: -
CDR3aa: CSVSTPTGELFF
CDR3nt: TGCAGCGTTTCAACACCGACCGGGGAGCTGTTTTTT

v_gene: TRBV10-3
d_gene: -
j_gene: TRBJ2-1
abundance: -
CDR3aa: CAISEEVSYNEQFF
CDR3nt: TGTGCCATCAGTGAGGAGGTCTCCTACAATGAGCAGTTCTTC

v_gene: TRBV19
d_gene: -
j_gene: TRBJ1-2
abundance: -
CDR3aa: CASSILRSAVDYTF
CDR3nt: TGTGCCAGTAGTATATTAAGGAGTGCGGTGGACTACACCTTC

v_gene: TRBV7-3
d_gene: -
j_gene: TRBJ2-7
abundance: -
CDR3aa: CASSPSGPGNNEQYF
CDR3nt: TGTGCCAGCAGCCCATCGGGACCAGGTAACAACGAGCAGTACTTC

v_gene: TRBV29-1
d_gene: -
j_gene: TRBJ1-2
abundance: -
CDR3aa: CSVGEDGYTF
CDR3nt: TGCAGCGTCGGTGAAGATGGCTACACCTTC

v_gene: TRBV5-1
d_gene: -
j_gene: TRBJ1-5
abundance: -
CDR3aa: CASSLGGQSNQPQHF
CDR3nt: TGCGCCAGCAGCTTGGGAGGGCAGAGCAATCAGCCCCAGCATTTT

v_gene: TRBV7-8
d_gene: -
j_gene: TRBJ1-3
abundance: -
CDR3aa: CASSLALWGASGNTIYF
CDR3nt: TGTGCCAGCAGCTTAGCGCTTTGGGGTGCATCGGGAAACACCATATATTTT

v_gene: TRBV20-1
d_gene: -
j_gene: TRBJ2-2
abundance: -
CDR3aa: CSASPGFGELFF
CDR3nt: TGCAGTGCTAGTCCGGGATTCGGGGAGCTGTTTTTT

v_gene: TRBV6-5
d_gene: TRBD1
j_gene: TRBJ2-7
abundance: -
CDR3aa: CASRDPRGEQYF
CDR3nt: TGTGCCAGCCGGGACCCCAGGGGGGAGCAGTACTTC

v_gene: TRBV19
d_gene: TRBD1
j_gene: TRBJ1-3
abundance: -
CDR3aa: CASSIWDSNSGNTIYF
CDR3nt: TGTGCCAGTAGTATCTGGGACAGCAACTCTGGAAACACCATATATTTT

v_gene: TRBV7-3
d_gene: -
j_gene: TRBJ2-1
abundance: -
CDR3aa: CASSLMVSNEQFF
CDR3nt: TGTGCCAGCAGCTTAATGGTGAGCAATGAGCAGTTCTTC

v_gene: TRBV28
d_gene: -
j_gene: TRBJ1-2
abundance: -
CDR3aa: CASSATGTDDYGYTF
CDR3nt: TGTGCCAGCAGCGCGACCGGGACGGACGACTATGGCTACACCTTC

v_gene: TRBV7-3
d_gene: -
j_gene: TRBJ2-5
abundance: -
CDR3aa: CASSIRAGSGETQYF
CDR3nt: TGTGCCAGCAGTATACGGGCAGGGAGTGGGGAGACCCAGTACTTC

v_gene: TRBV7-9
d_gene: -
j_gene: TRBJ2-5
abundance: -
CDR3aa: CASSYGASQETQYF
CDR3nt: TGTGCCAGCAGCTACGGTGCCTCCCAAGAGACCCAGTACTTC

v_gene: TRBV5-1
d_gene: -
j_gene: TRBJ1-6
abundance: -
CDR3aa: CASSPYQGSPLHF
CDR3nt: TGCGCCAGCAGCCCATATCAGGGTTCACCCCTCCACTTT

v_gene: TRBV30
d_gene: -
j_gene: TRBJ2-7
abundance: -
CDR3aa: CAWSVGGESLEQYF
CDR3nt: TGTGCCTGGAGTGTGGGGGGCGAATCCCTCGAGCAGTACTTC

v_gene: TRBV7-8
d_gene: TRBD2
j_gene: TRBJ2-1
abundance: -
CDR3aa: CASSLPLAGGRGEQFF
CDR3nt: TGTGCCAGCAGCTTACCACTAGCGGGGGGGCGCGGTGAGCAGTTCTTC

v_gene: TRBV18
d_gene: -
j_gene: TRBJ1-2
abundance: -
CDR3aa: CASSPTGNYGYTF
CDR3nt: TGTGCCAGCTCACCAACGGGGAACTATGGCTACACCTTC

v_gene: TRBV6-5
d_gene: -
j_gene: TRBJ2-1
abundance: -
CDR3aa: CASRPTGSYNEQFF
CDR3nt: TGTGCCAGCAGGCCCACAGGGTCCTACAATGAGCAGTTCTTC

v_gene: TRBV27
d_gene: TRBD1
j_gene: TRBJ1-6
abundance: -
CDR3aa: CASSFDRVRSPLHF
CDR3nt: TGTGCCAGCAGTTTCGACAGGGTGCGATCACCCCTCCACTTT

v_gene: TRBV11-3
d_gene: TRBD2
j_gene: TRBJ2-2
abundance: -
CDR3aa: CASSDELAGGTGELFF
CDR3nt: TGTGCCAGCAGCGACGAACTAGCGGGGGGGACCGGGGAGCTGTTTTTT

v_gene: TRBV6-5
d_gene: -
j_gene: TRBJ1-1
abundance: few
CDR3aa: CASSYSVGFDTEAFF
CDR3nt: TGTGCCAGCAGTTACTCGGTAGGGTTTGACACTGAAGCTTTCTTT